The 8 T cell receptor beta chains listed next were all sequenced from one sample in a study of CD8 T cells in ankylosing spondylitis. MiXCR was run by TCRdb on the 5' RACE reads, yielding one entry per CDR3 protein. The sample lists roughly 200,000 distinct CDR3 sequences, 13% seen once, with approximately 15% in the top ten. The material sequenced was blood, either unsorted or a sorted T cell fraction (not recorded which). Every receptor here comes from a male donor with ankylosing spondylitis or in good health (not recorded which).

V and J are TRBV4-1 and TRBJ2-3; D ambiguous. The germline V gene encodes CDR1 MGHRA and CDR2 YSYEKL. There are 16 residues in the CDR3. V was cut by 3 bases and J by 2 bases, with 15 bases left in between. For the CDR3, the DNA is TGCGCCAGCAGCCAGCTAGACCCCTCTCCCACAGATACGCAGTATTTT. This sequence encodes CASSQLDPSPTDTQYF.

A few counts support this clonotype. This chain uses TRBV3-1 with TRBJ2-7; a weak D match, TRBD2 (6 bases). The CDR3 sequence is 16 residues long. V was trimmed by 4 bases and J by 3 bases, leaving 19 bases between them. Germline CDR1 and CDR2: LGHDT and YNNKEL (reference sequence). The CDR3: CASSPGSGVGSYEQYF. CDR3 coding DNA: TGTGCCAGCAGCCCCGGCTCGGGGGTCGGGAGCTACGAGCAGTACTTC.

This clonotype was observed a handful of times. The chain is built from TRBV20-1 and TRBJ2-1; no clear D. Germline CDR1 and CDR2: DFQATT and SNEGSKA (reference sequence). The V gene lost 3 bases and the J gene lost 2 bases, with 17 bases spanning the gap. The CDR3 extends over 16 amino acids. In DNA form, the CDR3 reads TGCAGTGCTAGGCCTACTATCACAGATACCTACAATGAGCAGTTCTTC. Encoded protein: CSARPTITDTYNEQFF.

This clonotype was seen ten or more times. The chain has TRBV12-3 or TRBV12-4 and TRBJ2-1, with D perhaps matching TRBD1 (5 bases). This CDR3 is 12 amino acids long. V was trimmed by 5 bases and J by 4 bases, leaving 6 bases between them. CDR3 loop: CASSRQYNEQFF. The CDR3 region has the DNA TGTGCCAGCAGTCGACAGTACAATGAGCAGTTCTTC.

The V call is TRBV5-1, the J call TRBJ2-7; 11 nucleotides align to TRBD2. The length of the CDR3 is 15 residues. CDR1 is SGHRS and CDR2 is YFSETQ in the germline V gene. The V segment lost 0 bases and the J segment 8 bases; nucleotides outside the gene matches: 7. Here the CDR3 reads CASSLDTSGSPKQYF. As DNA, the CDR3 is TGCGCCAGCAGCTTGGATACTAGCGGGAGCCCGAAGCAGTACTTC.

The CDR3 is CASSLSEGAEREAFF. DNA for the CDR3: TGTGCCAGCAGTTTATCAGAAGGGGCCGAAAGGGAAGCTTTCTTT. This chain links TRBV27 with TRBJ1-1, with D perhaps TRBD1 (5 bases). V was pared by 0 bases and J by 8 bases, with 16 bases between. Germline CDR1 and CDR2: MNHEY and SMNVEV (reference sequence). This CDR3 is built from 15 residues.

This clonotype appeared a few times. The V and J genes are TRBV3-1 and TRBJ2-1, with a tentative D call TRBD2 (5 bases). CDR1 is LGHDT, CDR2 YNNKEL, per germline (reference sequence). V gave up 5 bases and J gave up 7 bases, with 21 bases separating them. The CDR3 spans 16 residues. CDR3 DNA: TGTGCCAGCAGCGACTCCCCGACTATCGATCAGAATGAGCAGTTCTTC. This translates into CASSDSPTIDQNEQFF.

The chain is built from TRBV27 and TRBJ2-7; a weak D match, TRBD1 (6 bases). This CDR3 region has 15 residues. V lost 2 bases to trimming and J lost 5 bases, with 16 bases between them. Germline assignment: CDR1 MNHEY and CDR2 SMNVEV (reference sequence). The chain's CDR3 is CASSLRGNGINEQYF. The CDR3 DNA reads TGTGCCAGCAGTTTAAGGGGGAACGGGATAAACGAGCAGTACTTC.